One T cell receptor (beta chain) is described in this entry. These data belong to a study of blood T cell repertoires in COVID-19. V lost 5 bases to trimming and J lost 4 bases; unmatched junction nucleotides: 8. The CDR3 runs 15 residues. Germline V gene data show CDR1 as SGHNT and CDR2 as YENEEA. Authors' analysis steps: Amplification from reference gene primers served as the basis for estimated nucleated cell counts. This table comes from immunoSEQ multiplex PCR, and its TCRdb copy is limited to in-frame clones, with some not included. D and trimming were read from the DNA, whereas the V and J calls and clone size are those reported in that table. Among some 110,000 clones listed, about nine tenths were seen once.

The genes are TRBV11-3 and TRBJ2-3, with 8 nucleotides matching TRBD2. The TCR originated in a man aged 35-49 years with acute or convalescent COVID-19. The sample consisted of peripheral blood. The CDR3 loop reads CASSQSGSFADTQYF. Written as DNA, the CDR3 is TGTGCCAGCAGCCAGAGCGGGAGTTTCGCAGATACGCAGTATTTT. Drawing the rest from reference TRBV11-3 and TRBJ2-3, the complete variable domain is EAGVVQSPRYKIIEKKQPVAFWCNPISGHNTLYWYLQNLGQGPELLIRYENEEAVDDSQLPKDRFSAERLKGVDSTLKIQPAELGDSAVYLCASSQSGSFADTQYFGPGTRLTVL.